This TCR beta chain was documented in a study of control samples from healthy donors and cancer patients. Some clones are missing from TCRdb's copy, which holds only in-frame ones; the method was immunoSEQ multiplex PCR. The table records roughly 100,000 clones, approximately 83% of them present only once. Germline CDR1 is MNHEY and CDR2 is SMNVEV (reference sequence). There are 17 residues in the CDR3. The V end was cut by 2 bases, the J end by 4 bases, with 20 bases between. What was sequenced was blood. The J gene is TRBJ1-1, the V gene TRBV27; D remains ambiguous. This sequence originates from a woman in her fifties or sixties in good health. CDR3 protein: CASSLRGAGDGVTEAFF. In nucleotides, the CDR3 is TGTGCCAGCAGTTTAAGAGGCGCGGGAGACGGGGTCACTGAAGCTTTCTTT.